This T cell receptor beta chain was sequenced for a study of blood T cell repertoires in COVID-19. CDR3 size: 15 residues. Trimming left V 5 bases short and J 2 bases short, with 13 bases between. Germline V gene sequence: CDR1 SGHAT, CDR2 FQNNGV. Authors' data handling: Amplification with reference gene primers provided the estimates of nucleated cell counts. Produced via immunoSEQ multiplex PCR; TCRdb's table is partial and in-frame only. Clone size and the V and J calls come from that table; the DNA yielded D and trimming. The sample gives about 55,000 clones, approximately 90% of which show up once; roughly 14% is in the top ten.

Material for sequencing was peripheral blood. The TCR sequence derives from a human donor with active COVID-19. The donor label of this sample is uncertain. J is TRBJ2-1 and V is TRBV11-2, with D possibly being TRBD1 (5 bases). The CDR3 reads CASSLPGLTYNEQFF. CDR3 nucleotide sequence: TGTGCCAGCAGCCTCCCAGGGTTAACCTACAATGAGCAGTTCTTC.